The clone carrying this T cell receptor beta chain has a single count. V was pared by 3 bases and J by 0 bases, with 4 bases of the junction left unmatched. CDR3 size: 16 residues. CDR1 and CDR2 (germline): SEHNR, FQNEAQ (reference sequence). This entry belongs to a study of blood T cell repertoires in COVID-19. The method was immunoSEQ multiplex PCR; TCRdb's version includes in-frame clones alone and lacks a portion of them. Of a few hundred thousand clones listed, roughly four fifths are singletons. In terms of age and location, participants ranged from roughly 18 to 95 years and lived in about 25 US areas. Cohorts were assigned according to the clinical history that participants reported.

The sample taken for sequencing was PBMCs or T cells enriched from blood (not recorded which). The V call is TRBV7-9, the J call TRBJ2-2; 7 bases map to TRBD2. The sequence was obtained from a woman aged 45 to 65 who had recovered from COVID-19. CDR3 protein: CASSFSLAANTGELFF. CDR3 DNA: TGTGCCAGCAGCTTTTCTCTAGCGGCGAACACCGGGGAGCTGTTTTTT.